These 25 T cell receptor beta chains were all obtained from the same sample, sequenced in a study of blood T cells in healthy people across ages. Together with a sample-barcoded 5' primer, a J-beta primer mix was included in a second PCR lasting about 6 to 11 cycles. TCRdb re-called the 5' RACE reads through MiXCR, storing one row per CDR3 protein. The data contain 1.5 million to 2 million distinct CDR3 sequences, 49% of them singletons. The sequenced material came from blood. The receptors stem from a woman between 40 and 50 years old in good health.

The chain has TRBV12-3 or TRBV12-4 and TRBJ2-7, with 11 bases identical to TRBD2. The CDR3 consists of 16 residues. Trimming at V came to 2 bases and at J to 2 bases, leaving 5 bases not matched to a gene. The CDR3 protein is CASSLQLAGATYEQYF. The CDR3 DNA sequence: TGTGCCAGCAGTTTACAACTAGCGGGAGCCACCTACGAGCAGTACTTC.

This chain uses TRBV5-5 with TRBJ1-1; tentative D call: TRBD1 (5 bases). Germline lookup yields CDR1 SGHKS and CDR2 YYEKEE (reference sequence). CDR3 size: 13 residues. V lost 6 bases to trimming and J lost 6 bases, with 15 bases between them. As DNA, the CDR3 is TGTGCCAGCATCGTAAACACGGGGCCTGAAGCTTTCTTT. Translation gives CASIVNTGPEAFF.

This clonotype was counted between two and nine times. Here the CDR3 reads CASSFFRQGSSGYTF. The CDR3 region has the DNA TGTGCCAGCAGCTTCTTTCGACAGGGATCGAGTGGCTACACCTTC. The V call is TRBV7-2, the J call TRBJ1-2; 7 bases are a match to TRBD1. Trimming removed 3 bases from V and 7 bases from J; junction bases left unmatched: 11. The CDR3 runs to 15 residues. The germline V gene encodes CDR1 SGHTA and CDR2 FQGNSA. Together with reference TRBV7-2 and TRBJ1-2, the CDR3 gives the full variable domain: GAGVSQSPSNKVTEKGKDVELRCDPISGHTALYWYRQSLGQGLEFLIYFQGNSAPDKSGLPSDRFSAERTGGSVSTLTIQRTQQEDSAVYLCASSFFRQGSSGYTFGSGTRLTVV.

The genes are TRBV6-2 or TRBV6-3 and TRBJ2-5, with 7 bases lining up with TRBD1. J lost 5 bases, V lost 5 bases, and 8 bases had no gene match. Looked up from germline, CDR1 is MNHEY and CDR2 is SVGEGT. The CDR3 covers 14 residues. CDR3 region: CASSDQGDRETQYF. The CDR3 region has the DNA TGTGCCAGCAGTGACCAGGGGGATCGGGAGACCCAGTACTTC.

Here the CDR3 DNA reads TGTGCCAGCAGCCCTAAGAGCGGGGGGGCCGCCCACGAGCAGTACTTC. It is translated as CASSPKSGGAAHEQYF. J is TRBJ2-7 and V is TRBV7-2; TRBD2 matches 10 bases. After removal of 5 bases from V and 5 bases from J, the junction contained 12 bases not matched to a gene. The CDR3 totals 16 residues. From germline, CDR1 is SGHTA and CDR2 FQGNSA.

This chain connects TRBV7-2 to TRBJ2-4, with D perhaps TRBD1 or TRBD2 (5 bases each). The J call is uncertain, as TRBJ2-7 better fits the DNA end. The CDR3 is 13 amino acids. In germline, CDR1 is SGHTA, CDR2 FQGNSA. The DNA of the CDR3 is TGTGCCAGCAGCGGGGACGAGAGGAACGAGCAGTACTTC. The encoded protein is CASSGDERNEQYF.

V and J are TRBV14 and TRBJ1-2; D remains ambiguous. There are 13 residues in the CDR3. CDR1 is SGHDN and CDR2 is FVKESK in the germline V gene. The V end was cut by 0 bases, the J end by 5 bases, with 7 bases between. The CDR3 spells CASSQERIYGYTF. The CDR3 coding sequence is TGTGCCAGCAGCCAAGAACGGATATATGGCTACACCTTC.

The chain uses TRBV20-1 and TRBJ2-7, with TRBD2 as a possible D gene (5 bases). Germline-derived CDR1 and CDR2 are DFQATT and SNEGSKA (reference sequence). CDR3 size: 15 residues. The V gene lost 7 bases and the J gene lost 1 base, with 20 bases spanning the gap. CDR3: CSGMEALVFSYEQYF. Written as DNA, the CDR3 is TGCAGTGGAATGGAGGCCTTAGTATTTTCCTACGAGCAGTACTTC.

This chain joins TRBV6-2 or TRBV6-3 and TRBJ1-5; D gene unclear. This CDR3 contains 12 residues. V was cut by 6 bases and J by 7 bases, with 10 bases left in between. In germline, CDR1 is MNHEY, CDR2 SVGEGT. CDR3 region: CASSPLRQPQHF. DNA of the CDR3: TGTGCCAGCAGCCCCCTCCGCCAGCCCCAGCATTTT.

This chain joins TRBV14 and TRBJ1-1, with TRBD1 identical over 7 bases. The germline CDR1 and CDR2 sequences are SGHDN and FVKESK. The CDR3 spans 15 residues. The J segment lost 3 bases and the V segment lost 5 bases, leaving 9 bases of the junction unmatched. The CDR3 DNA is TGTGCCAGCAGCGTTAGACAGGGCGGGTACACTGAAGCTTTCTTT. It specifies CASSVRQGGYTEAFF.

The chain links TRBV29-1 to TRBJ2-1; no definite D call. Germline V gives CDR1 SQVTM, CDR2 ANQGSEA. This CDR3 has 13 residues. Trimming left V 5 bases short and J 4 bases short, with 12 bases between. CDR3 loop: CSVNIEEYNEQFF. The CDR3 region has the DNA TGCAGCGTTAACATTGAGGAGTACAATGAGCAGTTCTTC.

The chain couples TRBV15 to TRBJ2-2; D is unresolved. V lost 3 bases to trimming and J lost 1 base, with 9 bases between them. Germline V gene sequence: CDR1 LNHNV, CDR2 YYDKDF (reference sequence). The length of the CDR3 is 15 residues. The CDR3 nucleotides read TGTGCCACCAGCAGGGGGAAGGGGAACACCGGGGAGCTGTTTTTT. Residues: CATSRGKGNTGELFF.

This chain connects TRBV12-3 or TRBV12-4 to TRBJ1-5; the D is unclear. V lost 5 bases and J 0 bases, leaving 5 bases between the germline ends. The CDR3 totals 13 residues. CDR3 DNA: TGTGCCAGCAGTGCATATAGCAATCAGCCCCAGCATTTT. Protein: CASSAYSNQPQHF.

The chain recombines TRBV7-2 with TRBJ2-7; no definite D call. The CDR3 totals 15 residues. Per the germline V gene, CDR1 is SGHTA and CDR2 is FQGNSA. Trimming removed 3 bases at V and 4 bases at J, with 16 bases between. The CDR3 DNA follows: TGTGCCAGCAGCTTGACCGGGCACAAGGTATACGAGCAGTACTTC. Residues: CASSLTGHKVYEQYF.

The chain employs TRBV5-1 and TRBJ2-7, with 7 nucleotides matching TRBD1. With 4 bases clipped from V and 6 bases from J, the junction kept 7 bases outside the gene matches. The germline CDR1 and CDR2 sequences are SGHRS and YFSETQ. The CDR3 spans 13 residues. As DNA, the CDR3 is TGCGCCAGCAGCGGAACAGGGGAAGGCGAGCAGTACTTC. Its translation: CASSGTGEGEQYF.

This clonotype was observed at least ten times. The chain links TRBV3-1 to TRBJ2-1; 9 positions agree with TRBD2. Germline loops: CDR1 LGHDT, CDR2 YNNKEL (reference sequence). CDR3 length: 15 residues. Trimming at V came to 4 bases and at J to 3 bases, leaving 4 bases not matched to a gene. CDR3 nucleotides: TGTGCCAGCAGCCCCCTAGCGGGGAACTACAATGAGCAGTTCTTC. This sequence encodes CASSPLAGNYNEQFF.

About this clonotype itself: The junction shows a germline mismatch at one end, possibly a read error. The V call is TRBV29-1, the J call TRBJ2-4, with D maybe TRBD1 (6 bases). The J call may be mistaken, given a closer DNA end match to TRBJ2-7. Germline V gene sequence: CDR1 SQVTM, CDR2 ANQGSEA. CDR3 length equals 12 residues. This CDR3 reads CSVRTDSDEQYF. DNA for the CDR3: TGCAGCGTTAGGACAGACTCCGACGAGCAGTACTTC.

The chain is built from TRBV3-1 and TRBJ1-2; D gene ambiguous. Germline V gene sequence: CDR1 LGHDT, CDR2 YNNKEL (reference sequence). The CDR3 consists of 14 residues. The germline V and J ends were trimmed by 5 bases and 4 bases, with 14 bases remaining between them. This CDR3 reads CASSFRAEFYGYTF. CDR3 sequence (DNA): TGTGCCAGCAGCTTCCGGGCCGAGTTCTATGGCTACACCTTC.

There are a few counts of this clonotype. This chain links TRBV4-3 with TRBJ2-5; tentatively, D is TRBD1 (6 bases). This CDR3 contains 19 residues. Between the trimmed V and J ends, which lost 0 bases and 2 bases, there was a span of 22 bases. Germline CDR1 LGHNA, CDR2 YSLEER. The CDR3 sequence: CASSQETGIQGTFQETQYF. CDR3 sequence (DNA): TGCGCCAGCAGCCAAGAGACGGGGATACAGGGAACCTTTCAAGAGACCCAGTACTTC.

This clonotype was seen more than once but under ten times. V and J are TRBV20-1 and TRBJ2-7, with 9 bases aligning to TRBD1. The trim removed 6 bases at V and 4 bases at J, leaving 13 bases unmatched. CDR1 and CDR2 (germline): DFQATT, SNEGSKA (reference sequence). The CDR3 sequence is 15 residues long. The CDR3 region is CSALTGTGLGYEQYF. DNA for the CDR3: TGCAGTGCCTTAACCGGGACAGGGCTTGGGTACGAGCAGTACTTC.

The chain recombines TRBV10-3 with TRBJ2-3; TRBD1 matches at 9 bases. CDR1 and CDR2 from the germline V gene are ENHRY and SYGVKD. V gave up 10 bases and J gave up 3 bases; unmatched junction bases: 8. This CDR3 comprises 14 residues. The CDR3 nucleotides are TGTGCCACCTCGGCCGGGACAGGGACAGATACGCAGTATTTT. This gives the protein CATSAGTGTDTQYF.

This clonotype was counted only a few times. The chain links TRBV12-3 or TRBV12-4 to TRBJ1-2, with D perhaps matching TRBD1 (5 bases). The CDR3 length is 17 residues. The V end was cut by 4 bases, the J end by 3 bases, with 21 bases between. The CDR3 loop reads CASSYRIRDVGDYGYTF. The CDR3 DNA is TGTGCCAGCAGTTACAGGATCCGGGACGTGGGCGACTATGGCTACACCTTC.

This clonotype appeared a few times. The chain joins TRBV7-2 to TRBJ2-3; a possible D gene is TRBD1 (7 bases). This CDR3 has 16 amino acids. Germline values: CDR1 SGHTA, CDR2 FQGNSA. The V end was cut by 2 bases, the J end by 4 bases, with 16 bases between. The CDR3 loop reads CASSLHPGGSADTQYF. The DNA of the CDR3 is TGTGCCAGCAGCTTACATCCAGGGGGGAGCGCAGATACGCAGTATTTT.

The chain uses TRBV2 and TRBJ1-2; no reliable D call. CDR1 and CDR2 (germline): SNHLY, FYNNEI. V lost 6 bases and J lost 2, with 10 bases in between. The CDR3 is made up of 13 amino acids. The CDR3 DNA is TGTGCCAGCAGGATAGACGGGAACTATGGCTACACCTTC. Its protein product is CASRIDGNYGYTF. The whole variable domain, remainder taken from reference TRBV2 and TRBJ1-2, is EPEVTQTPSHQVTQMGQEVILRCVPISNHLYFYWYRQILGQKVEFLVSFYNNEISEKSEIFDDQFSVERPDGSNFTLKIRSTKLEDSAMYFCASRIDGNYGYTFGSGTRLTVV.

This clonotype was recorded a few times. The chain carries TRBV6-2 or TRBV6-3 and TRBJ2-1; D is undetermined. V was clipped by 5 bases and J by 7 bases, with 9 bases between them. Germline V lookup: CDR1 MNHEY, CDR2 SVGEGT. This CDR3 is built from 12 residues. In nucleotides, the CDR3 is TGTGCCAGCAGTCGAGACGATAATGAGCAGTTCTTC. Residues: CASSRDDNEQFF.